This T cell receptor beta chain was found in a study of T cells after yellow fever vaccination. Regarding this clonotype: Its antigen remains unidentified.

CDR3 length: 15 residues. Looked up from germline, CDR1 is ENHRY and CDR2 is SYGVKD. The V and J ends lost 8 bases and 2 bases respectively, with 18 bases between them. TCRdb redid the calling of the 5' RACE reads with MiXCR, one entry per CDR3 protein. The sample carries roughly 300,000 distinct CDR3 sequences, about 6.6% recorded once. Findings and limits, study-wide: Subsequent to the booster, the majority of primary-vaccination clones reappeared (around 96% CD4, 88% CD8). The secondary response was weaker but peaked faster, day 5 versus 15. CD4 and CD8 compartments shared a small share of clonotypes, likely from convergent recombination. Abundant clonotypes from the bulk population could get into FACS-sorted repertoires as contaminants.

The clonotype comes from a man between 18 and 29 years old who received the YFV17D yellow fever vaccine. The material was PBMCs, obtained about 49 days after the first yellow fever vaccination. This chain links TRBV10-3 with TRBJ2-5; D assignment may be TRBD1 or TRBD2 (6 bases each). This CDR3 reads CAIRPTGGIQETQYF. The CDR3 DNA sequence: TGTGCCATCCGCCCCACCGGGGGCATACAAGAGACCCAGTACTTC.